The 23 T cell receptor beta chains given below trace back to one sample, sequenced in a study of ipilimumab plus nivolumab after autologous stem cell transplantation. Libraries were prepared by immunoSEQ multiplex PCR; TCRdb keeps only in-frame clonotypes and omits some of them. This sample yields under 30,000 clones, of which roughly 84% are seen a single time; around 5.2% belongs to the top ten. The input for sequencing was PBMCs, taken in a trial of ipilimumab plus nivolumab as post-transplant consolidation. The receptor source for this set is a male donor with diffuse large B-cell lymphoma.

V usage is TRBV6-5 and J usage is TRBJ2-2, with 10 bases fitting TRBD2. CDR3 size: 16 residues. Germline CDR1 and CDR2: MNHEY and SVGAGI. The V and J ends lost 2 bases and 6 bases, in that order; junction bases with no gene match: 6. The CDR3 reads CASSYRTSGSPGELFF. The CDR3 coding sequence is TGTGCCAGCAGTTACCGGACTAGCGGATCCCCCGGGGAGCTGTTTTTT.

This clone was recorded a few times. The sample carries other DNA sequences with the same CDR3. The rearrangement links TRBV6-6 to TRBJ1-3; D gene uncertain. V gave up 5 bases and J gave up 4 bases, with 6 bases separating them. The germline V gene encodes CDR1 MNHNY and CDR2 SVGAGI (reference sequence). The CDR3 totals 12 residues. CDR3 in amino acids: CASSLQGNTIYF. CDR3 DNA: TGTGCCAGCAGTCTTCAGGGAAACACCATATATTTT.

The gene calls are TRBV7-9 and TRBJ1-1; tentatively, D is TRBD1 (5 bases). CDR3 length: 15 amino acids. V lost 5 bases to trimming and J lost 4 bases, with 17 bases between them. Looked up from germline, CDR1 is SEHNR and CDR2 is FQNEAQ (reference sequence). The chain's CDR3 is CASSRDVFGVTEAFF. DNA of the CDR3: TGTGCCAGCAGCAGGGACGTCTTCGGGGTCACTGAAGCTTTCTTT.

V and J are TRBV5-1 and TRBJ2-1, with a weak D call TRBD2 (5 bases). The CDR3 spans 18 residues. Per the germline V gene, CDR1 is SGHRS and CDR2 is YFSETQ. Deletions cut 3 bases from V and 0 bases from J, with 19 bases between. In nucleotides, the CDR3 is TGCGCCAGCAGCTCCGACGGACTCGTATTCAGCTCCTACAATGAGCAGTTCTTC. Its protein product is CASSSDGLVFSSYNEQFF.

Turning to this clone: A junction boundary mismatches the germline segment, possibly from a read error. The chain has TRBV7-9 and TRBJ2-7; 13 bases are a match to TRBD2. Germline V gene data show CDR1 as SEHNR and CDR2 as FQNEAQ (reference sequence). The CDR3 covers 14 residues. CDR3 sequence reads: CASNLGTSGAEQYF. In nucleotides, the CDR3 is TGTGCCAGCAACTTAGGGACTAGCGGGGCCGAGCAGTACTTC.

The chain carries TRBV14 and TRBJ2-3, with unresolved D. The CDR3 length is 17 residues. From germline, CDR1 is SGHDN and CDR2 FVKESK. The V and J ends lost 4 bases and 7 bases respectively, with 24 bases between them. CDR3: CASSPYNSFLGPHTQYF. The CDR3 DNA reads TGTGCCAGCAGCCCCTACAACTCCTTCCTAGGACCCCATACGCAGTATTTT.

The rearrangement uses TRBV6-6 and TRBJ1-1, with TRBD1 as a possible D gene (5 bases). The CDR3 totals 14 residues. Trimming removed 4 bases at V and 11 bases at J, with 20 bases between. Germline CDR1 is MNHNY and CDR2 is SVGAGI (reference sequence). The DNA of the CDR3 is TGTGCCAGCAGTTTCTCTCAGGGACGGTACGGGGCTTTCTTT. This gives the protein CASSFSQGRYGAFF.

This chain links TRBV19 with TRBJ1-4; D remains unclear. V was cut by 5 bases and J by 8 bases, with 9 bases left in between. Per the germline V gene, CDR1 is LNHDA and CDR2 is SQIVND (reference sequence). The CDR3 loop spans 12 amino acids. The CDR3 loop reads CASSPDGEKLFF. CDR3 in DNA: TGTGCCAGTAGTCCCGACGGGGAAAAACTGTTTTTT.

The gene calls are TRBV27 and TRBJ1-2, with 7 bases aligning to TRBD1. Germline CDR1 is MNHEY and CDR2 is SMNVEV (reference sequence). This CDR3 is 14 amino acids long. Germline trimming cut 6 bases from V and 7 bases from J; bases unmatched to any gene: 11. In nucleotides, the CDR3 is TGTGCCAGCAGGCCGTCCCGGGACAGTTTTGGCTACACCTTC. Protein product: CASRPSRDSFGYTF.

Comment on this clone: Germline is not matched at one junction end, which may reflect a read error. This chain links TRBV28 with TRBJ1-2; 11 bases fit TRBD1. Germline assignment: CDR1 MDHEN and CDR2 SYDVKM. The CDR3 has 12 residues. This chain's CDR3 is CASSLGQGGFGF. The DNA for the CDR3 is TGTGCCAGCAGCTTGGGACAGGGGGGGTTCGGGTTC.

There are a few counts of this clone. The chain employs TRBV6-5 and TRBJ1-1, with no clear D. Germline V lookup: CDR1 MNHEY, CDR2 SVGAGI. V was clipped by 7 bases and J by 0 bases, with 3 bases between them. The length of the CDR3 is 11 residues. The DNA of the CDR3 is TGTGCCAGCATACTGAACACTGAAGCTTTCTTT. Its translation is CASILNTEAFF.

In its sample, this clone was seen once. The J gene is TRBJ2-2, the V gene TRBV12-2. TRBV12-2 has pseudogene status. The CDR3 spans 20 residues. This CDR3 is CASRPLFPPLEGNGTGELFF. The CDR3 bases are TGTGCAAGTCGCCCGCTTTTCCCCCCGTTGGAAGGGAATGGAACCGGGGAGCTGTTTTTT.

The CDR3 DNA follows: TGTGCCAGCAGCTTATATTCTGGGATCGGCTCTGGAAACACCATATATTTT. Protein sequence: CASSLYSGIGSGNTIYF. The chain is built from TRBV11-2 and TRBJ1-3, with D unclear. Germline-derived CDR1 and CDR2 are SGHAT and FQNNGV. This CDR3 is 17 amino acids long. With 2 bases removed from V and 0 bases from J, the gap between germline ends came to 14 bases.

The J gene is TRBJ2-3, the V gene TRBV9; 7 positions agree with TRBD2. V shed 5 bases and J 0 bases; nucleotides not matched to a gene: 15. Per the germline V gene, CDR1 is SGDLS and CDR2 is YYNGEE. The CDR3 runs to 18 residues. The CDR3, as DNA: TGTGCCAGCAGTTCCTACCAGGGCGGGGGAATCAGCACAGATACGCAGTATTTT. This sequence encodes CASSSYQGGGISTDTQYF.

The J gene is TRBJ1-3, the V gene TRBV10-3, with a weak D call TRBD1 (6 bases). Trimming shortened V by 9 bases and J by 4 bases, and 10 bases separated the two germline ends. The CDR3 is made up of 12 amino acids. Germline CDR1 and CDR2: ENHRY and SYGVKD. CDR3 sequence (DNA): TGTGCCATGAGTACAGGGGGAAACACCATATATTTT. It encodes CAMSTGGNTIYF.

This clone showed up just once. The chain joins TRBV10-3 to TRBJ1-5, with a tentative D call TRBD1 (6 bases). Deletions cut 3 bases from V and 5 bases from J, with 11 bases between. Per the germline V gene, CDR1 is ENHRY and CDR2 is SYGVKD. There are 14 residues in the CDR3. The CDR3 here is CAISDSGAHQPQHF. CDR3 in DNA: TGTGCCATCAGTGATTCAGGGGCCCATCAGCCCCAGCATTTT.

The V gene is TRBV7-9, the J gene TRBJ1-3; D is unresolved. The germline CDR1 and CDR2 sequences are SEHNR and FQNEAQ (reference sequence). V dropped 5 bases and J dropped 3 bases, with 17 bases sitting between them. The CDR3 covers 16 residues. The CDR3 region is CASSPPQQSVGNTIYF. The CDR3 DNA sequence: TGTGCCAGCAGCCCCCCGCAGCAGTCCGTTGGAAACACCATATATTTT.

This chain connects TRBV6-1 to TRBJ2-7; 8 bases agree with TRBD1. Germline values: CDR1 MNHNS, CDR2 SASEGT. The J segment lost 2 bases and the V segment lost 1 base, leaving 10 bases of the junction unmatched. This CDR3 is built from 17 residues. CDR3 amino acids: CASSEVRDRSRAYEQYF. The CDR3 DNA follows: TGTGCCAGCAGTGAAGTGAGGGACAGGTCAAGAGCCTACGAGCAGTACTTC.

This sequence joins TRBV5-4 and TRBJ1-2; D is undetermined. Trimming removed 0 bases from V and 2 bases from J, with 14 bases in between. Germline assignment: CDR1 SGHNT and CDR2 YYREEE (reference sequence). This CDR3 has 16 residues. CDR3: CASSLGGVTRNYGYTF. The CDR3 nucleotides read TGTGCCAGCAGCTTGGGAGGTGTTACTCGGAACTATGGCTACACCTTC.

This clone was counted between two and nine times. Here the CDR3 reads CASREYTGGQPQHF. The CDR3 DNA reads TGTGCCAGCCGGGAGTATACAGGCGGGCAGCCCCAGCATTTT. The chain carries TRBV6-1 and TRBJ1-5, with D possibly matching TRBD1 (5 bases). The CDR3 contains 14 residues. The germline V gene encodes CDR1 MNHNS and CDR2 SASEGT. Between the trimmed V and J ends, which lost 8 bases and 7 bases, there was a span of 18 bases.

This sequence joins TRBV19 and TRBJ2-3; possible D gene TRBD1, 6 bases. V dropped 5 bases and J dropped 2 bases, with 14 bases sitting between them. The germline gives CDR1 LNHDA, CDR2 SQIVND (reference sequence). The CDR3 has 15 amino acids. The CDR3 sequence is CASSDRDTLTDTQYF. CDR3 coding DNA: TGTGCCAGTAGTGACCGGGACACACTCACAGATACGCAGTATTTT.

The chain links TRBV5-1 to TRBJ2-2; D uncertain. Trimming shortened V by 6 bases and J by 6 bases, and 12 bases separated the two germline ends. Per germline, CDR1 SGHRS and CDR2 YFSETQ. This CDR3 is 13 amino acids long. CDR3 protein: CASNRDRAGELFF. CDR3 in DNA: TGCGCCAGCAACCGAGATAGAGCCGGGGAGCTGTTTTTT. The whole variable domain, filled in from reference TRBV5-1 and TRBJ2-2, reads KAGVTQTPRYLIKTRGQQVTLSCSPISGHRSVSWYQQTPGQGLQFLFEYFSETQRNKGNFPGRFSGRQFSNSRSEMNVSTLELGDSALYLCASNRDRAGELFFGEGSRLTVL.

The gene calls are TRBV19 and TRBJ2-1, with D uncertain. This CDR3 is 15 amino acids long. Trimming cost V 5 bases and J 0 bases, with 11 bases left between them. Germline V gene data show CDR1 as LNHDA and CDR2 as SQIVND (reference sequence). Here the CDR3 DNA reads TGTGCCAGTAGTTCCTTGAGAAGCTCCTACAATGAGCAGTTCTTC. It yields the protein CASSSLRSSYNEQFF.